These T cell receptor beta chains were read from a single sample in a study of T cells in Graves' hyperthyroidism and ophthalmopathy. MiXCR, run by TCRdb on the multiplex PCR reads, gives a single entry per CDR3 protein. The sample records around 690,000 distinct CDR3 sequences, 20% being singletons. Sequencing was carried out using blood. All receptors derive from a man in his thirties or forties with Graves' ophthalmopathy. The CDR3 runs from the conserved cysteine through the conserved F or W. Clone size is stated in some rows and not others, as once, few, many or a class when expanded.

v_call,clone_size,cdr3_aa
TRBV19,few,CASSMGLTYEQYF
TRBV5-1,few,CASSSGTGGSEQFF
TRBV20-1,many,CSARAWTGSNQPQHF
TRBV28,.,CASSLQAAGSNEQFF
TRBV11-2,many,CASSLDARGSYEQYF
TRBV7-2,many,CASSPRDDEQFF
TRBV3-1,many,CASSQEVLREGPYEQYF
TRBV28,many,CASSTTLETQYF
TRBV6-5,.,CASSYSERIVYNEQFF
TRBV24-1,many,CATSEVAGGPGEQFF
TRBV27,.,CASSLTSGAAYEQYF
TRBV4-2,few,CASSYERAEGGYTF
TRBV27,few,CASSLLDRGGNSPLHF
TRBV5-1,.,CASGGGNTQYF
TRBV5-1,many,CASSIPLAGGPSEQFF
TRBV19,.,CASSTIEAQGEAFF
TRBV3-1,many,CASSPRPGASGNEQFF
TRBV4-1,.,CASSQYSLTQVDTGELFF
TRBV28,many,CATTPGGLVQPQHF
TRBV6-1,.,CASSKREGYEQYF
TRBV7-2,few,CASSPTVGGARLVSYEQYF
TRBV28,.,CASSYVGGPFF
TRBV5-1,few,CASSSNPVPGSEQYF
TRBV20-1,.,CSATTGTGWEQFF
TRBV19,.,CASSITASSYEQYF
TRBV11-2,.,CASGRGEVDTQYF
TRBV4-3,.,CASSQDVTGVYGYTF
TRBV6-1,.,CASSGQGPHYGYTF
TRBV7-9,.,CASSGRDRADTQYF
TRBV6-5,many,CASSYSQDNNYGYTF
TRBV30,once,CAWSIGQLSYNSPLHF
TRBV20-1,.,CSARPWTGGTEAFF
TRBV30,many,CAWSPGTGGTEAFF
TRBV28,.,CASSPRTGGGQTQYF
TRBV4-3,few,CASSQDQDTRLGEQYF
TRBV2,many,CASRGRGGKNTEAFF
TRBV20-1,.,CSARSPGPGVTQYF
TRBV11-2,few,CASSTRDFPNSPLHF
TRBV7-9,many,CASSLGAISTDTQYF
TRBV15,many,CATSRVEGTKPQHF
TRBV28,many,CASSPTGVSTDTQYF
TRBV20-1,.,CGASWPPNTYF
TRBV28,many,CASSLSMTGEQFF
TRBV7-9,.,CASSPGGGPLEQYF
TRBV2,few,CASSLRQGRNYGYTF
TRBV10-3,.,CAIGDSGTQETQYF
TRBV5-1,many,CASRGSGTSGTLEQYF
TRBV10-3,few,CAIRLAEANTGELFF
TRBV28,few,CASNQRSLVLEQYF
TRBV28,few,CASSFIVDSSYEQYF
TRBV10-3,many,CAISESGDGYTF